This TCR beta chain was sequenced for a study of high-grade serous ovarian cancer treatment subgroups. CDR1 SGHKS and CDR2 YYEKEE come from the germline V gene (reference sequence). With V trimmed by 7 bases and J by 2 bases, 13 bases remained unmatched. The CDR3 totals 16 residues. Tumor samples were taken before definitive surgery or chemotherapy. TCRdb's copy holds only in-frame clones and misses some; the assay was immunoSEQ multiplex PCR. The sample gives over 15,000 clones, 73% of which show up once; approximately 4.5% is in the top ten. The receptor comes from a human donor with high-grade serous ovarian cancer. Material for sequencing was tumor tissue. The chain combines TRBV5-5 with TRBJ2-7; 9 nucleotides match TRBD2. CDR3 loop: CASWGSGGLLTYEQYF. The CDR3 coding sequence is TGTGCCAGCTGGGGGAGCGGGGGGCTTCTCACCTACGAGCAGTACTTC. The full variable domain, rest sourced from reference TRBV5-5 and TRBJ2-7, is DAGVTQSPTHLIKTRGQQVTLRCSPISGHKSVSWYQQVLGQGPQFIFQYYEKEERGRGNFPDRFSARQFPNYSSELNVNALLLGDSALYLCASWGSGGLLTYEQYFGPGTRLTVT.